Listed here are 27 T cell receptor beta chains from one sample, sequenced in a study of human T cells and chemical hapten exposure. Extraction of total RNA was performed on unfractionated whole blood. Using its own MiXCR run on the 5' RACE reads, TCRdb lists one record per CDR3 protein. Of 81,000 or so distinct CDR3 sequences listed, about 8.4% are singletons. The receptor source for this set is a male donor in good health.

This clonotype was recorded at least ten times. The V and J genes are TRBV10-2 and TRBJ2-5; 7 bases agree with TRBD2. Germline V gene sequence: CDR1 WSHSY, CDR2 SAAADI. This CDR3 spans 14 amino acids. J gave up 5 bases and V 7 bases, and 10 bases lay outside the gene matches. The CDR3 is CASTPPGGGETQYF. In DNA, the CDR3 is TGCGCCAGCACTCCCCCGGGAGGAGGGGAGACCCAGTACTTC.

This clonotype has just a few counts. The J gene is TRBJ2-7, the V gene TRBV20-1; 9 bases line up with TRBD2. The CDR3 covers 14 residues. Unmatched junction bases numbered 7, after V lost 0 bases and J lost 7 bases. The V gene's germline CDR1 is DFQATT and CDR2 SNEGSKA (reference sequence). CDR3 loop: CSARDPGLASEQYF. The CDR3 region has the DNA TGCAGTGCTAGAGATCCCGGACTAGCGAGTGAGCAGTACTTC.

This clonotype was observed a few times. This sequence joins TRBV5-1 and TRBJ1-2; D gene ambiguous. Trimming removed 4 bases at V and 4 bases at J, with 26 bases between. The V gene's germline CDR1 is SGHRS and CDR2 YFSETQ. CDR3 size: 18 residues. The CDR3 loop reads CASSPTVWSGEVTYGYTF. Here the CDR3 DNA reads TGCGCCAGCAGCCCCACGGTCTGGTCAGGAGAGGTGACCTATGGCTACACCTTC. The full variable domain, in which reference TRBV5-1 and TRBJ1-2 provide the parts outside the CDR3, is KAGVTQTPRYLIKTRGQQVTLSCSPISGHRSVSWYQQTPGQGLQFLFEYFSETQRNKGNFPGRFSGRQFSNSRSEMNVSTLELGDSALYLCASSPTVWSGEVTYGYTFGSGTRLTVV.

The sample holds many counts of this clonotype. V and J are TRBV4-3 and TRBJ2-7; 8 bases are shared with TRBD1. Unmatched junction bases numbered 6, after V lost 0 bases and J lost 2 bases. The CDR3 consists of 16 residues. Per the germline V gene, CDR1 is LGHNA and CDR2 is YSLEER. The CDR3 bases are TGCGCCAGCAGCCAAGACGGACAGGGCTTAACCTACGAGCAGTACTTC. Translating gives CASSQDGQGLTYEQYF.

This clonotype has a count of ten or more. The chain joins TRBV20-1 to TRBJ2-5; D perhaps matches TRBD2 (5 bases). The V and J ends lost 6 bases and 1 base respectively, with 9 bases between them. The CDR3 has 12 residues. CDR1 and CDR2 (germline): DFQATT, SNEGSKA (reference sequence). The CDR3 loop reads CSATGIQETQYF. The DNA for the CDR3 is TGCAGTGCCACGGGGATCCAAGAGACCCAGTACTTC.

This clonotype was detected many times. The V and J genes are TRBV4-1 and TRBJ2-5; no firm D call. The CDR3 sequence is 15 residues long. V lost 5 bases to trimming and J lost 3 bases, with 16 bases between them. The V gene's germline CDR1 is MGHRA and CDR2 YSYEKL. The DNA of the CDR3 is TGCGCCAGCAGCAGCCCCGGGCCAGGCGAAGAGACCCAGTACTTC. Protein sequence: CASSSPGPGEETQYF.

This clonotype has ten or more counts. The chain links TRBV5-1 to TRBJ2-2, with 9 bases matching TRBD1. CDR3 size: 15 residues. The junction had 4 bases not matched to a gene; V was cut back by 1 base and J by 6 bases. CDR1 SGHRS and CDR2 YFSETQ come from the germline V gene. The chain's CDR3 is CASSLPRTGAGELFF. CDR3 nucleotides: TGCGCCAGCAGCTTGCCACGGACAGGGGCCGGGGAGCTGTTTTTT.

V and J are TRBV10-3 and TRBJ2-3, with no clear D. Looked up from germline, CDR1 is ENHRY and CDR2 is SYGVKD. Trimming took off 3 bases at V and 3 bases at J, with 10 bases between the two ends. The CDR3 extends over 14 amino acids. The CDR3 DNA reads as TGTGCCATCAGTGACAGCCACCAGACAGATACGCAGTATTTT. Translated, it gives CAISDSHQTDTQYF.

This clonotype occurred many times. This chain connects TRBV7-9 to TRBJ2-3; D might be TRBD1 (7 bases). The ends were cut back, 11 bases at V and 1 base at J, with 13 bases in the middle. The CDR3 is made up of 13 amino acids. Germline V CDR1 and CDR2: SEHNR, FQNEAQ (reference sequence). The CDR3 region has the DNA TGTGCCGGAGGGGGCGGTGGCACAGATACGCAGTATTTT. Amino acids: CAGGGGGTDTQYF.

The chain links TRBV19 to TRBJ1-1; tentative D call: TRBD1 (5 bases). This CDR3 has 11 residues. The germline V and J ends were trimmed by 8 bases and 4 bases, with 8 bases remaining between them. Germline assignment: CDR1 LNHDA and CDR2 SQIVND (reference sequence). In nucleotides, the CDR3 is TGTGCCAGTGGAAGGGGCACTGAAGCTTTCTTT. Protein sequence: CASGRGTEAFF.

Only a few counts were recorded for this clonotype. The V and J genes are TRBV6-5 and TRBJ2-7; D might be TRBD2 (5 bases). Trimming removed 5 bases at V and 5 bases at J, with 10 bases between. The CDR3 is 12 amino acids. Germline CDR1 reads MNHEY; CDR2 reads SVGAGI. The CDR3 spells CASSGGLDEQYF. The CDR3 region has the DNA TGTGCCAGCAGTGGCGGACTCGACGAGCAGTACTTC.

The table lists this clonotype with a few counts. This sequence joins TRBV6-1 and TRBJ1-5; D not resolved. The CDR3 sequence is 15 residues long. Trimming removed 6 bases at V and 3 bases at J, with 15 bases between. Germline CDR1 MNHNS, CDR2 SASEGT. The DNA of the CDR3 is TGTGCCAGCAGGTCGGCGGGGTCAAACAATCAGCCCCAGCATTTT. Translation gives CASRSAGSNNQPQHF.

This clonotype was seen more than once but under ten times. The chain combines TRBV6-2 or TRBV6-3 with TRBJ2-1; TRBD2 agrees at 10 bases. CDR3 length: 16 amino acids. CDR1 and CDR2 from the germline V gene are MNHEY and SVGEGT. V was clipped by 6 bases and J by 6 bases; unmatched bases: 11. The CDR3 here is CASSKLGASGGNEQFF. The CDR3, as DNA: TGTGCCAGCAGCAAATTGGGGGCTAGCGGGGGCAATGAGCAGTTCTTC.

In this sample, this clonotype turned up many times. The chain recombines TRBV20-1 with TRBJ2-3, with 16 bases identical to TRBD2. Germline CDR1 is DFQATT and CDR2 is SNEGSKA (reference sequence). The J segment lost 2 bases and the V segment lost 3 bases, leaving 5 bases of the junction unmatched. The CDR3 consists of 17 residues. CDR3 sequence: CSASPGLAGGPTDTQYF. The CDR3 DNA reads TGCAGTGCTAGCCCGGGACTAGCGGGGGGGCCCACAGATACGCAGTATTTT.

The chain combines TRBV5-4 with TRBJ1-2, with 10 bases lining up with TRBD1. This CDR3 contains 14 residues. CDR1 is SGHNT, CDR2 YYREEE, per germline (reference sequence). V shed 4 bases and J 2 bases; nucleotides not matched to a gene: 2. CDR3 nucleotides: TGTGCCAGCAGCCGGGACAGGGGCAACTATGGCTACACCTTC. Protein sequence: CASSRDRGNYGYTF.

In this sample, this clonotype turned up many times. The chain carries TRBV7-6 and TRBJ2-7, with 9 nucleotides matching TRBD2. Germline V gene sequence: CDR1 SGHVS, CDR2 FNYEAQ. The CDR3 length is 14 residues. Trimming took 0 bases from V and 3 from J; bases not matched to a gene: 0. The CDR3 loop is CASSLASGGYEQYF. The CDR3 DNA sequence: TGTGCCAGCAGCTTAGCTAGCGGGGGCTACGAGCAGTACTTC.

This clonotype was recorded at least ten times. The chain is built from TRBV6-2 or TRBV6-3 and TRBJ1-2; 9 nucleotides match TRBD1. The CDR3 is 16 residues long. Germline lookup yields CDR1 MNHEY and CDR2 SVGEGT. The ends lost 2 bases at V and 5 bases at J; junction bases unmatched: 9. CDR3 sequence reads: CASSYAPGQGSYGYTF. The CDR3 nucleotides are TGTGCCAGCAGTTACGCACCGGGACAGGGAAGTTATGGCTACACCTTC.

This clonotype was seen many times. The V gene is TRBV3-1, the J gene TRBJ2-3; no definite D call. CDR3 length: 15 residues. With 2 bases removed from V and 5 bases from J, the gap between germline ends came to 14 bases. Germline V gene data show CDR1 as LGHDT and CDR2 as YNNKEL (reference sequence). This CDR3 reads CASSQIGRAGDTQYF. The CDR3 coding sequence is TGTGCCAGCAGCCAAATCGGACGTGCCGGAGATACGCAGTATTTT.

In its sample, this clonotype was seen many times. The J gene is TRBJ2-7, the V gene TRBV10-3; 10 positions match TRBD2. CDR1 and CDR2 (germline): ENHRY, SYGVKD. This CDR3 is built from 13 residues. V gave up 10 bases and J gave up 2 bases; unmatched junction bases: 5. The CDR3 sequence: CATQAGGPYEQYF. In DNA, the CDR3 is TGTGCCACCCAAGCGGGAGGGCCCTACGAGCAGTACTTC.

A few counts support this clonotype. CDR3 region: CASSLVWDTDNEQFF. CDR3 sequence (DNA): TGTGCCAGCAGCTTAGTTTGGGACACAGACAATGAGCAGTTCTTC. The gene calls are TRBV7-9 and TRBJ2-1, with D possibly TRBD1 on 6 matching bases. V dropped 1 base and J dropped 5 bases, with 12 bases sitting between them. This CDR3 has 15 amino acids. Germline V lookup: CDR1 SEHNR, CDR2 FQNEAQ (reference sequence).

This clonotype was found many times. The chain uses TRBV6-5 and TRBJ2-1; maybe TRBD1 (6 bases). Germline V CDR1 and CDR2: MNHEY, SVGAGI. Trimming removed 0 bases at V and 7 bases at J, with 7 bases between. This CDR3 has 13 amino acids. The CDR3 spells CASSYSQGNEQFF. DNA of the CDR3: TGTGCCAGCAGTTACTCACAGGGAAATGAGCAGTTCTTC.

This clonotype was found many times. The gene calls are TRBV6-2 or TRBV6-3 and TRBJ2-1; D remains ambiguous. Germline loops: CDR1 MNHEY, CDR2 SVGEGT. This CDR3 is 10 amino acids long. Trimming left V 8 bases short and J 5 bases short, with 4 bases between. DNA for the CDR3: TGTGCCAGCGGCGACAATGAGCAGTTCTTC. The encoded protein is CASGDNEQFF.

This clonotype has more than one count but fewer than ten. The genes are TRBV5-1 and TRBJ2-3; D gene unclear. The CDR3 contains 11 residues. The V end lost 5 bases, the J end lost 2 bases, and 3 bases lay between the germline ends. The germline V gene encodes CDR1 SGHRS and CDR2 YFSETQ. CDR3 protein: CASRFTDTQYF. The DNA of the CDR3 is TGCGCCAGCAGGTTCACAGATACGCAGTATTTT.

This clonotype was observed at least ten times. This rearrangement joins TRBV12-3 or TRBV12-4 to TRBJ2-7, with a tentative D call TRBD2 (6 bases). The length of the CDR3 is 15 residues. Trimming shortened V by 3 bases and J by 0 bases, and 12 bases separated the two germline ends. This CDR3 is CASSFTGESSYEQYF. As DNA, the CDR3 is TGTGCCAGCAGTTTCACGGGGGAGAGCTCCTACGAGCAGTACTTC.

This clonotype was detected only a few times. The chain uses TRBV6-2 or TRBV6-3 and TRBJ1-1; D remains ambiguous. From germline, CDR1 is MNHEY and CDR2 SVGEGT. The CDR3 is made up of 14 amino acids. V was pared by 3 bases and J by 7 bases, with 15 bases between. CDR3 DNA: TGTGCCAGCAGTTATTCCTTAACACGGGTTGAAGCTTTCTTT. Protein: CASSYSLTRVEAFF.

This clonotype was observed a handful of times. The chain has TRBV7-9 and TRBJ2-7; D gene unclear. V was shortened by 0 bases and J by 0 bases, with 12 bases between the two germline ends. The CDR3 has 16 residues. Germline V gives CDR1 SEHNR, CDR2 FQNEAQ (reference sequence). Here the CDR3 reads CASSLAPGGDSYEQYF. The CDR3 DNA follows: TGTGCCAGCAGCTTAGCGCCCGGCGGAGACTCCTACGAGCAGTACTTC.

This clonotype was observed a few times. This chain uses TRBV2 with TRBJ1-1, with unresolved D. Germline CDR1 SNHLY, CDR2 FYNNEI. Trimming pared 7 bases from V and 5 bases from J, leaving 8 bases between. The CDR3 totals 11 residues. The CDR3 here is CASTGLTEAFF. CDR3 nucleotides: TGTGCCAGCACGGGGTTGACTGAAGCTTTCTTT.